This TCR beta chain was recovered during a study of Graves' ophthalmopathy and Graves' hyperthyroidism. Scientists amplified the TCR beta CDR3 regions from RNA transcripts. The first-round RT-PCR employed HTBI primers together with the Qiagen OneStep RT-PCR kit. A multiplex PCR was then performed as the second round. Via MiXCR, TCRdb re-called the multiplex PCR reads, giving one row per CDR3 protein. The data contain 500,000 to 700,000 distinct CDR3 sequences, approximately 21% of them singletons. This CDR3 spans 15 amino acids. With 4 bases clipped from V and 1 base from J, the junction kept 2 bases outside the gene matches.

This TCR was recovered from a woman in her late teens or twenties with stable Graves' hyperthyroidism. Some clones in this sample may be carry-over from other donors' samples. J is TRBJ1-1 and V is TRBV12-3 or TRBV12-4; 11 bases line up with TRBD1. Sequenced material: peripheral blood. This CDR3 reads CASSSGQGANTEAFF. Written as DNA, the CDR3 is TGTGCCAGCAGTTCAGGACAGGGGGCGAACACTGAAGCTTTCTTT.